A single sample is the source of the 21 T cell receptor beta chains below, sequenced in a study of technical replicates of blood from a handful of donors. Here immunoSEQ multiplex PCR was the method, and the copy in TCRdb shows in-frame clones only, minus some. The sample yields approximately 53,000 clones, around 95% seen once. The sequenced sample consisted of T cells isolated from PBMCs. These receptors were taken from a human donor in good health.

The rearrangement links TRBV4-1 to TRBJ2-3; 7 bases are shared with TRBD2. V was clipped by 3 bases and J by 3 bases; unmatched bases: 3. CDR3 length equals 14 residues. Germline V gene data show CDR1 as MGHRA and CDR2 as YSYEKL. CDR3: CASSHGLDTDTQYF. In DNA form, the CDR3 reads TGCGCCAGCAGCCACGGACTAGATACAGATACGCAGTATTTT.

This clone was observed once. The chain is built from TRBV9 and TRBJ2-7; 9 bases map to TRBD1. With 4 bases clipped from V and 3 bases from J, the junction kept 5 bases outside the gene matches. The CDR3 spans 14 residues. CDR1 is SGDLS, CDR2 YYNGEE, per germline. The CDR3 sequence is CASSNDRGGYEQYF. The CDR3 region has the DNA TGTGCCAGCAGCAACGACAGGGGGGGCTACGAGCAGTACTTC.

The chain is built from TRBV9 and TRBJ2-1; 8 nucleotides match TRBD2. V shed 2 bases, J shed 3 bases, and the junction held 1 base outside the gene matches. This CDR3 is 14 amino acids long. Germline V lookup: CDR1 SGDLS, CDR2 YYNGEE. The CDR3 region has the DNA TGTGCCAGCAGCGTGGGACTAGACTACAATGAGCAGTTCTTC. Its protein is CASSVGLDYNEQFF.

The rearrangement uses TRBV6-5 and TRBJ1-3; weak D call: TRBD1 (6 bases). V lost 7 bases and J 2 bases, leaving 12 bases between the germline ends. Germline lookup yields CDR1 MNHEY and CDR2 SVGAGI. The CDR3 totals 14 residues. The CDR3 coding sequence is TGTGCCAGCAAGATACAGGGCACTGGAAACACCATATATTTT. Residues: CASKIQGTGNTIYF.

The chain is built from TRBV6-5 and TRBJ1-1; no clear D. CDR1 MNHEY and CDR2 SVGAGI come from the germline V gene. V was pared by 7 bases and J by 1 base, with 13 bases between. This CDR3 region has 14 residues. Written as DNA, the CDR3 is TGTGCCAGCACTACAGCCGGTGGGAACACTGAAGCTTTCTTT. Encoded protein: CASTTAGGNTEAFF.

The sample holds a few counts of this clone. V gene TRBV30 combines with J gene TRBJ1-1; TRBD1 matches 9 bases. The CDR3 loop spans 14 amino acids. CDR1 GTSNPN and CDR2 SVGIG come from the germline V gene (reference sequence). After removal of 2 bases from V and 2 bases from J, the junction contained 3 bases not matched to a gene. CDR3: CAWSLDRGNTEAFF. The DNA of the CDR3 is TGTGCCTGGAGTTTGGACAGGGGAAACACTGAAGCTTTCTTT.

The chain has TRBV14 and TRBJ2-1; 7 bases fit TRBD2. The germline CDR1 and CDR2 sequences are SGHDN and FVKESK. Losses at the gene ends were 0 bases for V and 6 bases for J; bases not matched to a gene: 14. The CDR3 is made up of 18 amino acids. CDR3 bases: TGTGCCAGCAGCCAAGATGTAACGTGGCGGGAGTACCTCAATGAGCAGTTCTTC. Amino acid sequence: CASSQDVTWREYLNEQFF.

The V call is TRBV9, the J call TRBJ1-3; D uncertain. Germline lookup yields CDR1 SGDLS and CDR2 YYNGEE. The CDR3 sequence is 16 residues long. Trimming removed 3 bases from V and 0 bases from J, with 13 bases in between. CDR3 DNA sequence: TGTGCCAGCAGCGGGGAGGGCAGTCTCTCTGGAAACACCATATATTTT. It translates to CASSGEGSLSGNTIYF.

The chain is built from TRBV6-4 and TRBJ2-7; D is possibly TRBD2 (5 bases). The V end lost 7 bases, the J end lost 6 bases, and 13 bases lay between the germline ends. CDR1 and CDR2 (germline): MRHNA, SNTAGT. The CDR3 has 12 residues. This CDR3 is CASTGGRSEQYF. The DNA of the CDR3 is TGTGCCAGCACAGGAGGAAGGTCCGAGCAGTACTTC.

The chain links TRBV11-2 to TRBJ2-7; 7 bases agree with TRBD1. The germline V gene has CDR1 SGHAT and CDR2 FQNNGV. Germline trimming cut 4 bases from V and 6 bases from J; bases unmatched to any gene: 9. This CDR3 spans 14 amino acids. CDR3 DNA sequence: TGTGCCAGCAGCTCAGACAGGGTGAAAGGCGAGCAGTACTTC. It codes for CASSSDRVKGEQYF. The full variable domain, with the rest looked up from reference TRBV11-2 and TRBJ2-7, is EAGVAQSPRYKIIEKRQSVAFWCNPISGHATLYWYQQILGQGPKLLIQFQNNGVVDDSQLPKDRFSAERLKGVDSTLKIQPAKLEDSAVYLCASSSDRVKGEQYFGPGTRLTVT.

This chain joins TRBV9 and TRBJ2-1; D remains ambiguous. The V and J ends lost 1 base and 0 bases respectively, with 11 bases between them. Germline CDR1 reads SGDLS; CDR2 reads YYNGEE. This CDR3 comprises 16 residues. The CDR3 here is CASSVRGFSSYNEQFF. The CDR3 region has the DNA TGTGCCAGCAGCGTACGAGGTTTTAGCTCCTACAATGAGCAGTTCTTC.

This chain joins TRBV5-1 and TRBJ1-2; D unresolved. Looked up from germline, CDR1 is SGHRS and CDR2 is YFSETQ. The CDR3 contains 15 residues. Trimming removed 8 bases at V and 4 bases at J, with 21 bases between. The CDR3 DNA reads TGCGCCAGAAGGTCCCCGGAGGCCGGGGTCTATGGCTACACCTTC. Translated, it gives CARRSPEAGVYGYTF.

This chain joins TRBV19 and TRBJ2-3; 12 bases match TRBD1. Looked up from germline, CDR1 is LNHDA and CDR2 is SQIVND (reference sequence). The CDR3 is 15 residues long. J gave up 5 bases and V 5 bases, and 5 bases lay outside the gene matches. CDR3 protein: CASSGTGGAIDTQYF. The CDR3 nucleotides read TGTGCCAGTAGTGGGACAGGGGGCGCGATAGATACGCAGTATTTT.

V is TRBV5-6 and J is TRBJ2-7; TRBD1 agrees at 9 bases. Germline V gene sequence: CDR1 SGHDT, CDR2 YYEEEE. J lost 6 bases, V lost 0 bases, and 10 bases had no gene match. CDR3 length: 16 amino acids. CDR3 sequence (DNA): TGTGCCAGCAGCTTGGTTGGGACAGGGTCAATTCTCGAGCAGTACTTC. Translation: CASSLVGTGSILEQYF. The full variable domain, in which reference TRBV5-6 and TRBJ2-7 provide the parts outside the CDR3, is DAGVTQSPTHLIKTRGQQVTLRCSPKSGHDTVSWYQQALGQGPQFIFQYYEEEERQRGNFPDRFSGHQFPNYSSELNVNALLLGDSALYLCASSLVGTGSILEQYFGPGTRLTVT.

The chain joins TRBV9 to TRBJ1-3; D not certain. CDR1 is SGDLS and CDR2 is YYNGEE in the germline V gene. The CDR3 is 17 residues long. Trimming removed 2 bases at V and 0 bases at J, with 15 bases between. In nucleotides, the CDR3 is TGTGCCAGCAGCGTCGGAGGGCCGGTTCTCTCTGGAAACACCATATATTTT. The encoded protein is CASSVGGPVLSGNTIYF.

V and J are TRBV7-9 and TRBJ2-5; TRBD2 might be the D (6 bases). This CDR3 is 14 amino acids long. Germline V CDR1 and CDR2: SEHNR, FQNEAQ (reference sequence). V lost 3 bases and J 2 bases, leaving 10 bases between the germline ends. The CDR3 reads CASSFLANQETQYF. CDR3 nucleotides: TGTGCCAGCAGCTTTCTAGCGAATCAAGAGACCCAGTACTTC.

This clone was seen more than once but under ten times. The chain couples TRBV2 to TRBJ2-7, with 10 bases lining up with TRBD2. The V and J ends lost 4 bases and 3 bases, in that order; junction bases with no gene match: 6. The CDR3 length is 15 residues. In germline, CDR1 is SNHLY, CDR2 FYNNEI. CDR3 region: CASSVTSGAYYEQYF. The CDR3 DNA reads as TGTGCCAGCAGTGTAACTAGCGGGGCCTACTACGAGCAGTACTTC.

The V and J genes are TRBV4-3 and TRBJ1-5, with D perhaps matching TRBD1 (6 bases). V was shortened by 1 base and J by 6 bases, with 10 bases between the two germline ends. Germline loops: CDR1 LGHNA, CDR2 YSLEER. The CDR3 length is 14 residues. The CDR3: CASSQGLGAQPQHF. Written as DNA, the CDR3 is TGCGCCAGCAGCCAAGGTTTGGGGGCTCAGCCCCAGCATTTT.

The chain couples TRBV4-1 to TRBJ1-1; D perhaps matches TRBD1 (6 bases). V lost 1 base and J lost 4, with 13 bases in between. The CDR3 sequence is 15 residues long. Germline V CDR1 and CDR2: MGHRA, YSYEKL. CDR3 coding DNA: TGCGCCAGCAGCCAAGCTTACACAGGGAGCACTGAAGCTTTCTTT. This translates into CASSQAYTGSTEAFF.

The CDR3 region is CASREGELFF. CDR3 sequence (DNA): TGTGCCAGTAGGGAGGGGGAGCTGTTTTTT. The chain recombines TRBV19 with TRBJ2-2; unclear D gene. This CDR3 contains 10 residues. Trimming took 6 bases from V and 8 from J, leaving 4 bases between them. CDR1 LNHDA and CDR2 SQIVND come from the germline V gene (reference sequence).

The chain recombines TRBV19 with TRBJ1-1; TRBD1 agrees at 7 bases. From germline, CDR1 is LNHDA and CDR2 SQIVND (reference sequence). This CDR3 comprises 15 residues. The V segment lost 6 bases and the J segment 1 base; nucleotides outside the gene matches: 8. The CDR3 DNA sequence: TGTGCCAGTAGCGGGGGGGGGACAGCGAACACTGAAGCTTTCTTT. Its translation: CASSGGGTANTEAFF.